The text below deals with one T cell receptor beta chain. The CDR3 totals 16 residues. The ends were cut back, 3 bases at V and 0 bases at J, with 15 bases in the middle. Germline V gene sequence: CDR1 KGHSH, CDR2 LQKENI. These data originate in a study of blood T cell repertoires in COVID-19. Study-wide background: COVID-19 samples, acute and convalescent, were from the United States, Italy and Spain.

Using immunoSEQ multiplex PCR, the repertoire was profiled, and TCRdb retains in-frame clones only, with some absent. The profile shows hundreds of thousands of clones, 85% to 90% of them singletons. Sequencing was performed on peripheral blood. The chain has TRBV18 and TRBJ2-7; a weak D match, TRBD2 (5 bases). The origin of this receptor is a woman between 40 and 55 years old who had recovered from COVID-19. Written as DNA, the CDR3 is TGTGCCAGCTCACCCCTTATCACCGGGAACTCCTACGAGCAGTACTTC. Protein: CASSPLITGNSYEQYF.